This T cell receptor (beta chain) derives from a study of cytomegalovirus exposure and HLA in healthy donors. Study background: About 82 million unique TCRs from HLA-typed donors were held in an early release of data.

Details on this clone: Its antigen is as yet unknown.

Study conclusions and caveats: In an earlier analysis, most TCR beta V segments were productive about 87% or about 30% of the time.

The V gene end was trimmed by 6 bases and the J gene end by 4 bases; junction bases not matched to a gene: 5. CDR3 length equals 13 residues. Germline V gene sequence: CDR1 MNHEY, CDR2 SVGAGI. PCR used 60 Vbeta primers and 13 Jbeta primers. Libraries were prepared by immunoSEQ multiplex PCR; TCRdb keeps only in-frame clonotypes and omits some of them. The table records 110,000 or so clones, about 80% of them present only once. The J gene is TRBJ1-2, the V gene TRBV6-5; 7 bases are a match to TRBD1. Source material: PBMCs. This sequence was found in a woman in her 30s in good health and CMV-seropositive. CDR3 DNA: TGTGCCAGCAGAAAGGACAGGAGCTATGGCTACACCTTC. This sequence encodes CASRKDRSYGYTF.